These 5 T cell receptor beta chains originate from one sample sequenced in a study of cytomegalovirus exposure and HLA in healthy donors. The PCR employed 60 Vbeta primers together with 13 Jbeta primers. Profiling relied on immunoSEQ multiplex PCR, and the TCRdb table lists in-frame clones only, not all of them. This sample's table reports approximately 130,000 clones. Material for sequencing was PBMCs. Receptors were obtained from a woman in her fifties or sixties in good health and CMV-seronegative.

The CDR3 nucleotides are TGTGCCAGCATCTTACTAGCGGGGTCCTACGAGCAGTACTTC. Protein sequence: CASILLAGSYEQYF. The rearrangement uses TRBV6-1 and TRBJ2-7; TRBD2 matches at 10 bases. The CDR3 is 14 residues long. CDR1 MNHNS and CDR2 SASEGT come from the germline V gene. The V gene end was trimmed by 7 bases and the J gene end by 1 base; junction bases not matched to a gene: 4.

This sequence joins TRBV5-1 and TRBJ1-4; the D gene is possibly TRBD1 (5 bases). This CDR3 spans 15 amino acids. Germline V gene sequence: CDR1 SGHRS, CDR2 YFSETQ. V lost 4 bases, J lost 8 bases, and 18 bases lay in between. DNA for the CDR3: TGCGCCAGCAGCCCCGATGGGGGACTTCGGGAAAAACTGTTTTTT. It specifies CASSPDGGLREKLFF.

V usage is TRBV30 and J usage is TRBJ2-7, with TRBD2 as a possible D gene (5 bases). Looked up from germline, CDR1 is GTSNPN and CDR2 is SVGIG (reference sequence). V was pared by 4 bases and J by 3 bases, with 7 bases between. The CDR3 contains 11 residues. The CDR3 region has the DNA TGTGCCTGGACTGAGGGCTACGAGCAGTACTTC. As protein: CAWTEGYEQYF. The whole variable domain, filled in from reference TRBV30 and TRBJ2-7, reads SQTIHQWPATLVQPVGSPLSLECTVEGTSNPNLYWYRQAAGRGLQLLFYSVGIGQISSEVPQNLSASRPQDRQFILSSKKLLLSDSGFYLCAWTEGYEQYFGPGTRLTVT.

The chain recombines TRBV18 with TRBJ1-3; 7 bases fit TRBD1. The germline CDR1 and CDR2 sequences are KGHSH and LQKENI. The CDR3 extends over 14 amino acids. V lost 3 bases, J lost 7 bases, and 6 bases stayed unmatched. CDR3: CASSPTGDANTIYF. The CDR3 DNA reads TGTGCCAGCTCACCTACAGGGGATGCCAACACCATATATTTT.

This rearrangement joins TRBV5-1 to TRBJ2-5; no definite D call. This CDR3 has 13 residues. Germline V lookup: CDR1 SGHRS, CDR2 YFSETQ. The V end was cut by 2 bases, the J end by 3 bases, with 8 bases between. CDR3 region: CASSFEPKETQYF. The CDR3 DNA sequence: TGCGCCAGCAGCTTTGAGCCTAAAGAGACCCAGTACTTC.